This T cell receptor beta chain was sequenced during a study of blood T cell repertoires in COVID-19. The J segment lost 6 bases and the V segment lost 2 bases, leaving 8 bases of the junction unmatched. CDR3 length: 15 residues. In germline, CDR1 is SGHNT, CDR2 YYREEE (reference sequence). Authors' data handling: Quantification of nucleated cells was approximated via reference gene primer amplification. Assay used: immunoSEQ multiplex PCR; TCRdb lists only in-frame clones, some missing. That table is the source of V, J and clone size, and D and trimming were worked out from the DNA. The sample includes 180,000 or so clones, around 80% seen only once; the top ten take around 3.6%.

The receptor was isolated from a woman between 45 and 65 years old in a cohort exposed to, infected with or recovered from COVID-19 (not recorded which). This rearrangement joins TRBV5-4 to TRBJ2-3; TRBD1 aligns across 8 bases. Sequenced input: PBMCs or T cells enriched from blood (not recorded which). CDR3 sequence: CASSFYDRGADTQYF. CDR3 coding DNA: TGTGCCAGCAGCTTTTACGACAGGGGAGCGGATACGCAGTATTTT.